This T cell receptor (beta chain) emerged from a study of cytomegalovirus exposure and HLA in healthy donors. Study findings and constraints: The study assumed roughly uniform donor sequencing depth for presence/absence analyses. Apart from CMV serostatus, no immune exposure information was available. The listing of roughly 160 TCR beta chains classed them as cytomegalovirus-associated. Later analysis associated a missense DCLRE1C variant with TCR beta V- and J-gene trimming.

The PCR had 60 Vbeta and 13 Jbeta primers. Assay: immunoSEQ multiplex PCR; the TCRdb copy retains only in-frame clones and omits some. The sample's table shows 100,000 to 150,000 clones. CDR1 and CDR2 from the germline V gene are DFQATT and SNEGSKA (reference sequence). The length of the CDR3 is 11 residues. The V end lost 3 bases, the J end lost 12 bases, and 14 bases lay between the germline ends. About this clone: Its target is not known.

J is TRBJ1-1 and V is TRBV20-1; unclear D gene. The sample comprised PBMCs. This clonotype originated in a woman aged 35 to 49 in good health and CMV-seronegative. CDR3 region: CSASLSAGTFF. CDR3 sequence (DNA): TGCAGTGCTAGTTTGAGTGCGGGTACTTTCTTT.